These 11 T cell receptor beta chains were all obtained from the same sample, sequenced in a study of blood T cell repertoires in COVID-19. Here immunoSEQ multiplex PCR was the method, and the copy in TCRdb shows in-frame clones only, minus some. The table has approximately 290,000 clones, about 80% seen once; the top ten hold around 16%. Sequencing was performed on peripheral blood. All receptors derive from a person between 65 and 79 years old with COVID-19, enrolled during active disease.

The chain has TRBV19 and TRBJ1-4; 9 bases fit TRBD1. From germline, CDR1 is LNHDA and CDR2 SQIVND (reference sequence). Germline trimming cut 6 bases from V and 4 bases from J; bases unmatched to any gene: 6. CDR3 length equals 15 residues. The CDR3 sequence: CASSQPTGGNEKLFF. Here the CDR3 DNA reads TGTGCCAGTAGCCAGCCGACAGGGGGTAATGAAAAACTGTTTTTT.

The CDR3 DNA sequence: TGTGCCAGCAGCCAAGGCTATACCGGGGAGCTGTTTTTT. Encoded protein: CASSQGYTGELFF. This chain uses TRBV3-1 (or the pseudogene TRBV3-2) with TRBJ2-2; D is ambiguous. Germline V gene lookup returns CDR1 LGHDT and CDR2 YNNKEL (reference sequence). This CDR3 contains 13 residues. V was trimmed by 1 base and J by 5 bases, leaving 5 bases between them.

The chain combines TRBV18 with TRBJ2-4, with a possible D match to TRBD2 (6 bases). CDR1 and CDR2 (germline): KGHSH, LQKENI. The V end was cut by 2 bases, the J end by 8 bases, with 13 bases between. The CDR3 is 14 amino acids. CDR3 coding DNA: TGTGCCAGCTCACCAGGGGTTAGGGAGGACATTCAGTACTTC. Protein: CASSPGVREDIQYF.

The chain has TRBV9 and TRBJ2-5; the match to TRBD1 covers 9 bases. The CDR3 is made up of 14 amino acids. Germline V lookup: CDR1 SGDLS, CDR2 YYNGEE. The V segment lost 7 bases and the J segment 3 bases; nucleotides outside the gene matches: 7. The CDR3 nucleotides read TGTGCCAGCGCCCGGTGGACAGGGGAAGAGACCCAGTACTTC. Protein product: CASARWTGEETQYF.

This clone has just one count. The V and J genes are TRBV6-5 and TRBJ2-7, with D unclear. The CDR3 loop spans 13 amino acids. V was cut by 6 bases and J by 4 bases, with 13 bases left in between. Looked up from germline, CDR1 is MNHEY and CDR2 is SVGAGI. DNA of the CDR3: TGTGCCAGCAGCGGAGTCGGAAGATACGAGCAGTACTTC. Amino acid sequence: CASSGVGRYEQYF.

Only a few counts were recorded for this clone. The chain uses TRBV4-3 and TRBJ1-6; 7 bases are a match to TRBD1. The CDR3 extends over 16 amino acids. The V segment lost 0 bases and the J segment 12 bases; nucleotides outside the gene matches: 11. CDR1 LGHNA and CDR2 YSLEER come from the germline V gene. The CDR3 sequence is CASSQEPYGTVRPLHF. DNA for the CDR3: TGCGCCAGCAGCCAAGAACCCTACGGGACAGTCAGACCCCTCCACTTT.

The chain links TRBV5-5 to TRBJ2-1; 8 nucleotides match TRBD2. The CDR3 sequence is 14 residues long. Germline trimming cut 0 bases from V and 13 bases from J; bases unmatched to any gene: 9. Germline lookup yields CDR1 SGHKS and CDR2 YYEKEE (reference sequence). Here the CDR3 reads CASSLDLAGLVQFF. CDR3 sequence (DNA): TGTGCCAGCAGCTTGGATCTAGCGGGCCTGGTACAGTTCTTC.

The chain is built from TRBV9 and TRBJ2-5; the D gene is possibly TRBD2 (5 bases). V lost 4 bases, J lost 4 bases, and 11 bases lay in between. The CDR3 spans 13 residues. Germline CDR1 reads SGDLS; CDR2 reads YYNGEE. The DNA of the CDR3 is TGTGCCAGCAGCCGAGGGTTCCGAGAGACCCAGTACTTC. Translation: CASSRGFRETQYF. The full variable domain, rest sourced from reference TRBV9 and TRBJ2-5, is DSGVTQTPKHLITATGQRVTLRCSPRSGDLSVYWYQQSLDQGLQFLIQYYNGEERAKGNILERFSAQQFPDLHSELNLSSLELGDSALYFCASSRGFRETQYFGPGTRLLVL.

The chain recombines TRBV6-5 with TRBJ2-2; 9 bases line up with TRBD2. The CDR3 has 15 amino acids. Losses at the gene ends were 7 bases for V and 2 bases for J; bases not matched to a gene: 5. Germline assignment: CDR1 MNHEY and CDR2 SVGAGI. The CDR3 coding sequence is TGTGCCAGCAACCCGCGGGGGGGAAACACCGGGGAGCTGTTTTTT. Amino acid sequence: CASNPRGGNTGELFF.

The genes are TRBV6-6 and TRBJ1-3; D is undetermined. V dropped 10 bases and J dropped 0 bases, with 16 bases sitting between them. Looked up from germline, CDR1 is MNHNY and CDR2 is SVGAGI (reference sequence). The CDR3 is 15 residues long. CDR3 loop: CAMFSGLSSGNTIYF. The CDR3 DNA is TGTGCCATGTTTTCGGGTTTGAGCTCTGGAAACACCATATATTTT.

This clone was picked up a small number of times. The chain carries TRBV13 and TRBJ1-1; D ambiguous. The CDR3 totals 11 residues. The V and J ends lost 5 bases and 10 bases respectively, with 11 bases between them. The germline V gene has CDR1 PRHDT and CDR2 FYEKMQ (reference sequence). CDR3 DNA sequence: TGTGCCAGCAGCAATAACAGTCCAGCTTTCTTT. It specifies CASSNNSPAFF.